A single T cell receptor (beta chain) is shown here with its context. Its antigen is still unknown. Indicated time point: week 23, last vaccination. Each dose delivered 300 ug of mutant IDH1 20-mer peptide subcutaneously with imiquimod. The data are from a study of a mutant IDH1 vaccine in newly diagnosed glioma. Whole-study context: First vaccine doses came 4-6 weeks after radiotherapy alone, or with temozolomide cycles.

Using immunoSEQ multiplex PCR, the repertoire was profiled, and TCRdb retains in-frame clones only, with some absent. This sample has under 85,000 clones, with around 83% found just once. Notes on the study in general: Across multiple MHC alleles, 93.3% of patients had vaccine-induced responses.

The CDR3 runs to 15 residues. Germline lookup yields CDR1 SGHNT and CDR2 YYREEE (reference sequence). Unmatched junction bases numbered 7, after V lost 5 bases and J lost 1 base. The sample was PBMCs, taken from a glioma patient whose treatment included an IDH1 peptide vaccine. The rearrangement joins TRBV5-4 to TRBJ1-1; 8 bases line up with TRBD1. The TCR originated in a woman aged 45-60 years with glioma. The CDR3 DNA reads TGTGCCAGCAGTCGGGACAGGCCAGGGAACACTGAAGCTTTCTTT. Protein: CASSRDRPGNTEAFF.